These 15 T cell receptor beta chains were all obtained from the same sample, sequenced in a study of response to subunit inactivated influenza vaccine. Using its own MiXCR run on the RT-PCR reads, TCRdb lists one record per CDR3 protein. This table has approximately 530,000 distinct CDR3 sequences, 6.5% to 8% appearing once. The sequenced sample was PBMCs from blood, obtained roughly 24 months after vaccination. These receptors originate from a man aged 50-75 years who received an inactivated influenza vaccine.

This clonotype appeared many times. The chain recombines TRBV6-2 or TRBV6-3 with TRBJ1-5; TRBD1 might be the D (6 bases). Germline CDR1 is MNHEY and CDR2 is SVGEGT. V was clipped by 6 bases and J by 1 base, with 10 bases between them. The CDR3 loop spans 14 amino acids. CDR3 protein: CASRRDNSNQPQHF. The CDR3 DNA is TGTGCCAGCAGGAGGGACAACAGCAATCAGCCCCAGCATTTT.

As regards this clonotype: An end of the junction does not agree with germline; a read error may underlie this. V and J are TRBV11-3 and TRBJ2-1, with D uncertain. Germline V gives CDR1 SGHNT, CDR2 YENEEA. This CDR3 region has 14 residues. The CDR3 loop reads CASSLGSQAPERFF. CDR3 coding DNA: TGTGCCAGCAGCTTAGGGTCCCAGGCGCCAGAGCGGTTCTTC.

This clonotype came up a few times. Here the CDR3 DNA reads TGTGCCAGCAGTGACACCAGGGACGCGAACACTGAAGCTTTCTTT. Translated: CASSDTRDANTEAFF. The chain couples TRBV25-1 to TRBJ1-1; TRBD1 is a possible D gene (5 bases). Germline V gene lookup returns CDR1 MGHDK and CDR2 SYGVNS. The CDR3 spans 15 residues. V lost 3 bases, J lost 1 base, and 12 bases lay in between.

This clonotype was recorded at least ten times. V gene TRBV12-3 or TRBV12-4 combines with J gene TRBJ2-5; the D gene is possibly TRBD1 (5 bases). The CDR3 length is 15 residues. Trimming shortened V by 1 base and J by 1 base, and 10 bases separated the two germline ends. The CDR3 reads CASSLGAGRQETQYF. The CDR3 DNA is TGTGCCAGCAGTTTAGGGGCAGGGCGCCAAGAGACCCAGTACTTC.

This clonotype turned up a few times. The genes are TRBV5-1 and TRBJ1-6, with D tentatively TRBD1 (5 bases). The CDR3 spans 17 residues. The V and J ends lost 0 bases and 0 bases respectively, with 10 bases between them. The germline V gene has CDR1 SGHRS and CDR2 YFSETQ. The CDR3 DNA reads TGCGCCAGCAGCTTGGGACAGCCTTACTCCTATAATTCACCCCTCCACTTT. Its translation: CASSLGQPYSYNSPLHF.

This clonotype was recorded a few times. The rearrangement links TRBV12-3 or TRBV12-4 to TRBJ2-7; TRBD1 aligns across 10 bases. Trimming removed 1 base from V and 3 bases from J; junction bases left unmatched: 12. The CDR3 has 18 residues. As DNA, the CDR3 is TGTGCCAGCAGTTTAGGGGACAGGGGACCCGACAGAAACTACGAGCAGTACTTC. Translation: CASSLGDRGPDRNYEQYF.

This clonotype was counted many times. This chain connects TRBV10-3 to TRBJ1-1; D is possibly TRBD1 (6 bases). The germline gives CDR1 ENHRY, CDR2 SYGVKD. The CDR3 extends over 13 amino acids. V shed 7 bases and J shed 4 bases, with 13 bases lying between them. The chain's CDR3 is CAIIQQGGTEAFF. The CDR3 coding sequence is TGTGCCATCATTCAACAGGGAGGCACTGAAGCTTTCTTT.

Ten or more counts support this clonotype. V and J are TRBV9 and TRBJ2-2; D may be TRBD1 or TRBD2 (6 bases each). Looked up from germline, CDR1 is SGDLS and CDR2 is YYNGEE. V was trimmed by 2 bases and J by 5 bases, leaving 13 bases between them. This CDR3 is built from 15 residues. The CDR3 spells CASSVSPGATGELFF. The DNA for the CDR3 is TGTGCCAGCAGCGTTTCCCCGGGGGCGACCGGGGAGCTGTTTTTT. Using reference TRBV9 and TRBJ2-2 for the parts outside the CDR3, the full variable domain is DSGVTQTPKHLITATGQRVTLRCSPRSGDLSVYWYQQSLDQGLQFLIQYYNGEERAKGNILERFSAQQFPDLHSELNLSSLELGDSALYFCASSVSPGATGELFFGEGSRLTVL.

Comment on this clonotype: Relative to the germline gene, one junction end is altered; a read error may explain this. The rearrangement links TRBV4-3 to TRBJ2-5, with D possibly matching TRBD1 (6 bases). From germline, CDR1 is LGHNA and CDR2 YSLEER. The CDR3 loop spans 15 amino acids. CDR3: CASRQDVTGKETQYF. The CDR3 DNA follows: TGCGCCAGCCGCCAAGATGTTACAGGGAAAGAGACCCAGTACTTC.

The chain has TRBV20-1 and TRBJ2-3, with D unresolved. The CDR3 loop spans 16 amino acids. The V gene's germline CDR1 is DFQATT and CDR2 SNEGSKA (reference sequence). V gave up 0 bases and J gave up 0 bases, with 13 bases separating them. The CDR3 is CSARDEWFRSTDTQYF. The CDR3 DNA sequence: TGCAGTGCTAGAGATGAGTGGTTTAGGAGCACAGATACGCAGTATTTT.

V usage is TRBV5-1 and J usage is TRBJ2-1, with 8 bases identical to TRBD2. Germline values: CDR1 SGHRS, CDR2 YFSETQ. The CDR3 covers 14 residues. After removal of 0 bases from V and 7 bases from J, the junction contained 3 bases not matched to a gene. In DNA, the CDR3 is TGCGCCAGCAGCTTGGTTAGCGGGACGAATGAGCAGTTCTTC. Translating gives CASSLVSGTNEQFF.

This clonotype was picked up many times. The chain has TRBV11-2 and TRBJ2-1; D call uncertain. Trimming removed 0 bases at V and 0 bases at J, with 9 bases between. This CDR3 has 16 amino acids. Germline values: CDR1 SGHAT, CDR2 FQNNGV. CDR3 amino acids: CASSLEGKSSYNEQFF. Here the CDR3 DNA reads TGTGCCAGCAGCTTAGAGGGGAAGAGCTCCTACAATGAGCAGTTCTTC.

This chain uses TRBV6-2 or TRBV6-3 with TRBJ2-2; 8 positions match TRBD1. The CDR3 has 17 amino acids. With 0 bases clipped from V and 10 bases from J, the junction kept 13 bases outside the gene matches. The V gene's germline CDR1 is MNHEY and CDR2 SVGEGT. CDR3 residues: CASSYSRYETGVAELFF. The DNA of the CDR3 is TGTGCCAGCAGTTACTCGAGATATGAGACAGGGGTCGCGGAGCTGTTTTTT.

V and J are TRBV11-2 and TRBJ2-3, with 8 bases lining up with TRBD2. V was clipped by 2 bases and J by 2 bases; unmatched bases: 12. CDR1 SGHAT and CDR2 FQNNGV come from the germline V gene. This CDR3 spans 18 amino acids. The CDR3 protein is CASSLTPGSGSITDTQYF. The CDR3 DNA reads TGTGCCAGCAGCTTAACCCCTGGGAGCGGGAGTATCACAGATACGCAGTATTTT.

This clonotype was detected many times. The chain uses TRBV6-1 and TRBJ2-1; 8 bases are a match to TRBD2. V shed 4 bases, J shed 4 bases, and the junction held 6 bases outside the gene matches. Germline CDR1 reads MNHNS; CDR2 reads SASEGT. The CDR3 contains 15 residues. CDR3 amino acids: CASSGGGRFYNEQFF. The CDR3 DNA reads TGTGCCAGCAGTGGAGGCGGGAGGTTTTACAATGAGCAGTTCTTC.